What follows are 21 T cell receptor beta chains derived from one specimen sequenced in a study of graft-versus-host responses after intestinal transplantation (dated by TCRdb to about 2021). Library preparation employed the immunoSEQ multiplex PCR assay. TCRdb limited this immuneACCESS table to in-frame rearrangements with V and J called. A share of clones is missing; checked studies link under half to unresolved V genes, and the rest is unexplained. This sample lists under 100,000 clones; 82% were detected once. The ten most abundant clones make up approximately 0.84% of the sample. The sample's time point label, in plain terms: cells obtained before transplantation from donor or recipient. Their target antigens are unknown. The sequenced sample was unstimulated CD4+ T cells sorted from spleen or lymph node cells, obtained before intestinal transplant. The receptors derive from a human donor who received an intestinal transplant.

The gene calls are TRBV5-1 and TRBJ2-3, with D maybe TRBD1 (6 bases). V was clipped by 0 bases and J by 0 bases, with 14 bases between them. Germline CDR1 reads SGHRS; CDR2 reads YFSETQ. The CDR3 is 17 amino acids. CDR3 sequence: CASSLGTVSISTDTQYF. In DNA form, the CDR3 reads TGCGCCAGCAGCTTGGGGACAGTTTCAATTAGCACAGATACGCAGTATTTT.

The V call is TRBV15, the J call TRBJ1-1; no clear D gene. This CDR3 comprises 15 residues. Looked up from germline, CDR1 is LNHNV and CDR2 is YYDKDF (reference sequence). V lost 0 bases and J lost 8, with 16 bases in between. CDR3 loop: CATSRDRYGGSEAFF. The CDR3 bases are TGTGCCACCAGCAGAGATCGATATGGAGGGTCGGAAGCTTTCTTT.

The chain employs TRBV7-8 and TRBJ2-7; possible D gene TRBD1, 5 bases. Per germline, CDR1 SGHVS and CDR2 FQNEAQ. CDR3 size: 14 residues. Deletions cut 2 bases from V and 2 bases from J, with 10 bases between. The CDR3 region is CASSLNLGAYEQYF. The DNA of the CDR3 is TGTGCCAGCAGCTTAAACCTAGGGGCCTACGAGCAGTACTTC. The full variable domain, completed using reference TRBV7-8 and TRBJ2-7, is GAGVSQSPRYKVAKRGQDVALRCDPISGHVSLFWYQQALGQGPEFLTYFQNEAQLDKSGLPSDRFFAERPEGSVSTLKIQRTQQEDSAVYLCASSLNLGAYEQYFGPGTRLTVT.

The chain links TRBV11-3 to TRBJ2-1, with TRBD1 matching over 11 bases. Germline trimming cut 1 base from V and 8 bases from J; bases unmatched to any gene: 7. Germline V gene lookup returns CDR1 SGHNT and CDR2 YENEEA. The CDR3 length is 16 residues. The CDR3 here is CASSLGLDRGLDEQFF. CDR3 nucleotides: TGTGCCAGCAGCTTAGGTCTGGACAGGGGGCTAGATGAGCAGTTCTTC. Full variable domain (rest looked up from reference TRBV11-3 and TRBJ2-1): EAGVVQSPRYKIIEKKQPVAFWCNPISGHNTLYWYLQNLGQGPELLIRYENEEAVDDSQLPKDRFSAERLKGVDSTLKIQPAELGDSAVYLCASSLGLDRGLDEQFFGPGTRLTVL.

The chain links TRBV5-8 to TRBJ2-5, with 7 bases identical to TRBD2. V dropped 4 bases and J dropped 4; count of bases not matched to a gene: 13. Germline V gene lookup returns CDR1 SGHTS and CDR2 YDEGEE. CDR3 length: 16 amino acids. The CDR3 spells CASSQSASGGVETQYF. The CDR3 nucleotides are TGTGCCAGCAGCCAGTCCGCTAGCGGAGGAGTAGAGACCCAGTACTTC.

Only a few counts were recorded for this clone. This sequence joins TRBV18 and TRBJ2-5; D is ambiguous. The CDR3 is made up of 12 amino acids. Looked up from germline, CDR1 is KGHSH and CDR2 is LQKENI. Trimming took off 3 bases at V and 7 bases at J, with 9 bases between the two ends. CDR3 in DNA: TGTGCCAGCTCACCCCCCGAGATGACCCAGTACTTC. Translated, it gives CASSPPEMTQYF.

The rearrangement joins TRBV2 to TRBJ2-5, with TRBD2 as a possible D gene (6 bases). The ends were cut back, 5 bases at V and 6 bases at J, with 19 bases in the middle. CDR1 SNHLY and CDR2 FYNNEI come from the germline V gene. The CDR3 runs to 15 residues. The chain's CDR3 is CASSTGTANSQTQYF. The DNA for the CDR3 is TGTGCCAGCAGTACCGGGACTGCCAACTCGCAGACCCAGTACTTC.

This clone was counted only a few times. The CDR3 region has the DNA TGTGCCAGCAAGGGCAGGGGGTACTATGGCTACACCTTC. Its translation: CASKGRGYYGYTF. V gene TRBV2 combines with J gene TRBJ1-2; 7 bases map to TRBD1. V was pared by 7 bases and J by 3 bases, with 5 bases of the junction left unmatched. Germline V gives CDR1 SNHLY, CDR2 FYNNEI. This CDR3 spans 13 amino acids.

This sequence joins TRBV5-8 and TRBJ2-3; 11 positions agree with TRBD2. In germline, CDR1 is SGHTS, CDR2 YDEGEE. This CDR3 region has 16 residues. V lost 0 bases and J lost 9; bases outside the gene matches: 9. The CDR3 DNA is TGTGCCAGCAGCTTGGCCTTAGCGGGGGGGCAACACACGCAGTATTTT. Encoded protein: CASSLALAGGQHTQYF.

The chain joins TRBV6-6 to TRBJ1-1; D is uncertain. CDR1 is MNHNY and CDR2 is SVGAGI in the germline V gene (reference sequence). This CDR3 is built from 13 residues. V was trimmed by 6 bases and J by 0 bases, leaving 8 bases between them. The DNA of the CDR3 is TGTGCCAGCAGCGTCGAGATGAACACTGAAGCTTTCTTT. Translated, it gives CASSVEMNTEAFF.

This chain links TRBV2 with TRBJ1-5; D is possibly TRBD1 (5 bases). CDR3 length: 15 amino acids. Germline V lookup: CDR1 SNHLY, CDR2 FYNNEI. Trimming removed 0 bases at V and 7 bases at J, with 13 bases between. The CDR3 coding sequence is TGTGCCAGCAGTGAAGCTGGCGGGGCAAGGCAGCCCCAGCATTTT. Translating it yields CASSEAGGARQPQHF.

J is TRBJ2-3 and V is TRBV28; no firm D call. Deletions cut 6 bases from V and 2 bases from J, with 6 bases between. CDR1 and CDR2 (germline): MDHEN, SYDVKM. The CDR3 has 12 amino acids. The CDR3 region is CASSQFTDTQYF. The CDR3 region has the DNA TGTGCCAGCAGCCAGTTCACAGATACGCAGTATTTT.

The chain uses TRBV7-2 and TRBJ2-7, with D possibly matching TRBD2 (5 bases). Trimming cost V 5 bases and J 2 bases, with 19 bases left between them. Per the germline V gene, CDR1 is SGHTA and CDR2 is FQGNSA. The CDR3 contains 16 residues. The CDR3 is CASSLLGVGNTYEQYF. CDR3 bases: TGTGCCAGCAGCCTCCTCGGGGTGGGGAATACCTACGAGCAGTACTTC.

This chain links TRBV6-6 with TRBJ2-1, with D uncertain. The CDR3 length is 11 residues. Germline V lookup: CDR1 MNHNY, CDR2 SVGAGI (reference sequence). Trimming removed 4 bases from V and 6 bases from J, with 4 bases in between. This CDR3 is CASSFSNEQFF. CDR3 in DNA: TGTGCCAGCAGTTTTAGCAATGAGCAGTTCTTC.

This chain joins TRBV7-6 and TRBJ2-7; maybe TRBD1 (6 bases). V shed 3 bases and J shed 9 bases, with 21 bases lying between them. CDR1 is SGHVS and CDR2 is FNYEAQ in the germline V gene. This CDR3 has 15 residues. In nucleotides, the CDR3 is TGTGCCAGCAGCTTTACGGGACACCCGGACGAGGTGCAGTACTTC. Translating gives CASSFTGHPDEVQYF. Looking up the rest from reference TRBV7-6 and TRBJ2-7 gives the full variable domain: GAGVSQSPRYKVTKRGQDVALRCDPISGHVSLYWYRQALGQGPEFLTYFNYEAQQDKSGLPNDRFSAERPEGSISTLTIQRTEQRDSAMYRCASSFTGHPDEVQYFGPGTRLTVT.

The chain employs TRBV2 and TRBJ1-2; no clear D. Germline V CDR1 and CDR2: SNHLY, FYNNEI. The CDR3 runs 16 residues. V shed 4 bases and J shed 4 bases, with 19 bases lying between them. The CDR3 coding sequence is TGTGCCAGCAGTGGCGGGGATTGGGTAGGTGGCTATGGCTACACCTTC. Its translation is CASSGGDWVGGYGYTF.

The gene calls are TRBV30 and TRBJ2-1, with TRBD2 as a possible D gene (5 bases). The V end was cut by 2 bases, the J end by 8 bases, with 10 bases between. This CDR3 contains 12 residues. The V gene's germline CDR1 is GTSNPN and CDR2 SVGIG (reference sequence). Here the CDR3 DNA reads TGTGCCTGGAGTAAAGGGAGCGATGAGCAGTTCTTC. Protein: CAWSKGSDEQFF. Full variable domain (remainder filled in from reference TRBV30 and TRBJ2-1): SQTIHQWPATLVQPVGSPLSLECTVEGTSNPNLYWYRQAAGRGLQLLFYSVGIGQISSEVPQNLSASRPQDRQFILSSKKLLLSDSGFYLCAWSKGSDEQFFGPGTRLTVL.

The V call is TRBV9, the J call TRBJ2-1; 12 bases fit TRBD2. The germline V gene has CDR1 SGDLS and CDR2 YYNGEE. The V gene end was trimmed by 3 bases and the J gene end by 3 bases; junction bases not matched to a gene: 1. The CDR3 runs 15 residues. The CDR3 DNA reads TGTGCCAGCAGCGCTAGCGGGAGGGGCTACAATGAGCAGTTCTTC. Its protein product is CASSASGRGYNEQFF. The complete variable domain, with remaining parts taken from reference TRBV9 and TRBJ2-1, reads DSGVTQTPKHLITATGQRVTLRCSPRSGDLSVYWYQQSLDQGLQFLIQYYNGEERAKGNILERFSAQQFPDLHSELNLSSLELGDSALYFCASSASGRGYNEQFFGPGTRLTVL.

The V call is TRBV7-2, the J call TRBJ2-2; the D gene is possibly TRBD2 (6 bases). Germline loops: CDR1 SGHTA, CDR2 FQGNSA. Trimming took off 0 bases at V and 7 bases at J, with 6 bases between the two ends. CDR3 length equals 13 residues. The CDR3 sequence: CASSLARDGELFF. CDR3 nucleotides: TGTGCCAGCAGCTTAGCGCGGGACGGGGAGCTGTTTTTT.

CDR3: CATSPRRGTDTQYF. The CDR3 nucleotides are TGTGCCACCAGCCCCCGGCGGGGCACAGATACGCAGTATTTT. This sequence joins TRBV15 and TRBJ2-3, with D possibly TRBD2 on 5 matching bases. The CDR3 is 14 residues long. V was clipped by 5 bases and J by 1 base, with 10 bases between them. The germline V gene has CDR1 LNHNV and CDR2 YYDKDF (reference sequence). Complete variable domain (other parts from reference TRBV15 and TRBJ2-3): DAMVIQNPRYQVTQFGKPVTLSCSQTLNHNVMYWYQQKSSQAPKLLFHYYDKDFNNEADTPDNFQSRRPNTSFCFLDIRSPGLGDTAMYLCATSPRRGTDTQYFGPGTRLTVL.

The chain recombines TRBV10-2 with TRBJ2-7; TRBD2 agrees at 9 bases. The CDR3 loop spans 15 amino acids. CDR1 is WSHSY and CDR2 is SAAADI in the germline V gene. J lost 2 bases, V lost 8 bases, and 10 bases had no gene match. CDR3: CASRAELAGPYEQYF. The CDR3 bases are TGCGCCAGCCGTGCCGAACTAGCGGGCCCCTACGAGCAGTACTTC.